This T cell receptor beta chain was captured by sequencing in a study of blood T cell repertoires in COVID-19. The Seattle patients joined while their infection was active and were tracked longitudinally afterward. Measured with immunoSEQ multiplex PCR; TCRdb has only the in-frame clones, and not every one. The sample carries fewer than 250,000 clones, 85% to 90% recorded once. Unmatched junction bases numbered 16, after V lost 7 bases and J lost 2 bases. CDR3 length equals 18 residues. From germline, CDR1 is MDHEN and CDR2 SYDVKM. The table lists this clone with a count of one. Sequenced: peripheral blood. This chain links TRBV28 with TRBJ2-2; 7 bases fit TRBD2. This clonotype was sampled from a young man with COVID-19, enrolled during active disease. As DNA, the CDR3 is TGTGCCAGCACCCCCTCCGCGGGTAGCGGGCGTAACACCGGGGAGCTGTTTTTT. Protein sequence: CASTPSAGSGRNTGELFF. The whole variable domain, filled in from reference TRBV28 and TRBJ2-2, reads DVKVTQSSRYLVKRTGEKVFLECVQDMDHENMFWYRQDPGLGLRLIYFSYDVKMKEKGDIPEGYSVSREKKERFSLILESASTNQTSMYLCASTPSAGSGRNTGELFFGEGSRLTVL.